These 10 T cell receptor beta chains came from one sample sequenced in a study of control samples from healthy donors and cancer patients. Generated by immunoSEQ multiplex PCR, the TCRdb table keeps only in-frame clones and is missing some. The profile shows roughly 100,000 clones, about 91% of them singletons. The sequencing input was blood. The source of these receptors is a woman under 30 in good health.

The V and J genes are TRBV2 and TRBJ1-1; TRBD1 might be the D (5 bases). Germline lookup yields CDR1 SNHLY and CDR2 FYNNEI. This CDR3 comprises 15 residues. Trimming left V 4 bases short and J 4 bases short, with 16 bases between. The CDR3 reads CASSGGVLGRTEAFF. The DNA for the CDR3 is TGTGCCAGCAGTGGGGGCGTTCTCGGTCGCACTGAAGCTTTCTTT.

The V call is TRBV7-2, the J call TRBJ2-2; 9 bases are a match to TRBD1. V trimming: 2 bases; J trimming: 4 bases; junction bases outside the gene matches: 11. The germline CDR1 and CDR2 sequences are SGHTA and FQGNSA. The CDR3 sequence is 18 residues long. The DNA of the CDR3 is TGTGCCAGCAGCTTATATCCGACAGGGGGTCCGCGCACCGGGGAGCTGTTTTTT. It specifies CASSLYPTGGPRTGELFF.

The CDR3 nucleotides are TGTGCCTGGAGTGTAACTGACAATGAGCAGTTCTTC. Translated, it gives CAWSVTDNEQFF. The rearrangement joins TRBV30 to TRBJ2-1; no clear D gene. Germline CDR1 is GTSNPN and CDR2 is SVGIG (reference sequence). V lost 0 bases, J lost 5 bases, and 5 bases lay in between. This CDR3 contains 12 residues.

The chain employs TRBV18 and TRBJ1-2; 7 bases are a match to TRBD1. The CDR3 is 16 residues long. Trimming removed 3 bases from V and 1 base from J; junction bases left unmatched: 8. Germline-derived CDR1 and CDR2 are KGHSH and LQKENI. The CDR3 sequence: CASSPSVGTDNYGYTF. In DNA, the CDR3 is TGTGCCAGCTCACCTTCGGTAGGGACAGATAACTATGGCTACACCTTC. The full variable domain, in which reference TRBV18 and TRBJ1-2 provide the parts outside the CDR3, is NAGVMQNPRHLVRRRGQEARLRCSPMKGHSHVYWYRQLPEEGLKFMVYLQKENIIDESGMPKERFSAEFPKEGPSILRIQQVVRGDSAAYFCASSPSVGTDNYGYTFGSGTRLTVV.

The chain recombines TRBV27 with TRBJ1-6, with TRBD1 matching over 7 bases. Germline CDR1 reads MNHEY; CDR2 reads SMNVEV (reference sequence). The CDR3 is 17 residues long. With V trimmed by 2 bases and J by 0 bases, 4 bases remained unmatched. CDR3 bases: TGTGCCAGCAGTTTAAGGGGGCCTAGCTCCTATAATTCACCCCTCCACTTT. This codes for CASSLRGPSSYNSPLHF.

This sequence joins TRBV24-1 and TRBJ2-2, with D uncertain. The CDR3 extends over 14 amino acids. Germline V gives CDR1 KGHDR, CDR2 SFDVKD. The ends were cut back, 3 bases at V and 0 bases at J, with 4 bases in the middle. CDR3 amino acids: CATSDMANTGELFF. CDR3 DNA sequence: TGTGCCACCAGTGATATGGCGAACACCGGGGAGCTGTTTTTT.

This chain connects TRBV9 to TRBJ1-6; weak D call: TRBD1 (5 bases). Per germline, CDR1 SGDLS and CDR2 YYNGEE. There are 17 residues in the CDR3. Trimming took 0 bases from V and 10 from J, leaving 20 bases between them. CDR3 residues: CASSVGTGHPEGSPLHF. DNA for the CDR3: TGTGCCAGCAGCGTAGGGACCGGACACCCAGAAGGGTCACCCCTCCACTTT. Supplemented by reference TRBV9 and TRBJ1-6, the full variable domain reads DSGVTQTPKHLITATGQRVTLRCSPRSGDLSVYWYQQSLDQGLQFLIQYYNGEERAKGNILERFSAQQFPDLHSELNLSSLELGDSALYFCASSVGTGHPEGSPLHFGNGTRLTVT.

The chain has TRBV24-1 and TRBJ2-1; the D gene is possibly TRBD1 (6 bases). CDR1 KGHDR and CDR2 SFDVKD come from the germline V gene. Between the trimmed V and J ends, which lost 7 bases and 6 bases, there was a span of 24 bases. The CDR3 spans 17 residues. The CDR3 spells CATRPLRRGHYSNEQFF. For the CDR3, the DNA is TGTGCCACCAGGCCCCTAAGAAGGGGACACTATTCCAATGAGCAGTTCTTC.

This chain joins TRBV15 and TRBJ2-7; TRBD1 matches at 12 bases. CDR1 and CDR2 (germline): LNHNV, YYDKDF (reference sequence). The CDR3 sequence is 15 residues long. The V and J ends lost 2 bases and 7 bases, in that order; junction bases with no gene match: 6. CDR3 coding DNA: TGTGCCACCAGCAGACCGGGACAGGGGGCACGGGAGCAGTACTTC. This gives the protein CATSRPGQGAREQYF.

The V call is TRBV2, the J call TRBJ2-1, with D tentatively TRBD2 (6 bases). The CDR3 loop spans 14 amino acids. CDR1 and CDR2 from the germline V gene are SNHLY and FYNNEI. The V gene lost 4 bases and the J gene lost 2 bases, with 9 bases spanning the gap. Here the CDR3 reads CASSVADTYNEQFF. The CDR3 DNA reads TGTGCCAGCAGTGTAGCGGATACCTACAATGAGCAGTTCTTC.